This T cell receptor beta chain was sequenced in a study of long-term antiretroviral therapy in people with HIV. For the study at large: By about a decade, the earliest samples predate the 2015 immediate-ART recommendation. Findings and caveats of the study: Samples were collected from 2004 to 2017 under possibly less effective ART regimens. Pre-ART clonal expansion yielded clones that dominated the repertoire at all time points.

With survey level as its setting, the immunoSEQ assay was v3.0. Profiling relied on immunoSEQ multiplex PCR, and the TCRdb table lists in-frame clones only, not all of them. This sample has 14,000 or so clones, with roughly 82% found just once. With regard to this clone: The antigen is unknown.

Material: unsorted PBMCs, obtained 0.4 years after starting antiretroviral therapy. The receptor's source is a young man with HIV.

DNA of the CDR3: TGTGCCAGCAGCTTGAGACTAGCGGACCAAGAGACCCAGTACTTC. This codes for CASSLRLADQETQYF. The V gene is TRBV7-9, the J gene TRBJ2-5; 9 bases fit TRBD2. The J segment lost 0 bases and the V segment lost 3 bases, leaving 2 bases of the junction unmatched. Germline V gene data show CDR1 as SEHNR and CDR2 as FQNEAQ (reference sequence). The CDR3 consists of 15 residues.